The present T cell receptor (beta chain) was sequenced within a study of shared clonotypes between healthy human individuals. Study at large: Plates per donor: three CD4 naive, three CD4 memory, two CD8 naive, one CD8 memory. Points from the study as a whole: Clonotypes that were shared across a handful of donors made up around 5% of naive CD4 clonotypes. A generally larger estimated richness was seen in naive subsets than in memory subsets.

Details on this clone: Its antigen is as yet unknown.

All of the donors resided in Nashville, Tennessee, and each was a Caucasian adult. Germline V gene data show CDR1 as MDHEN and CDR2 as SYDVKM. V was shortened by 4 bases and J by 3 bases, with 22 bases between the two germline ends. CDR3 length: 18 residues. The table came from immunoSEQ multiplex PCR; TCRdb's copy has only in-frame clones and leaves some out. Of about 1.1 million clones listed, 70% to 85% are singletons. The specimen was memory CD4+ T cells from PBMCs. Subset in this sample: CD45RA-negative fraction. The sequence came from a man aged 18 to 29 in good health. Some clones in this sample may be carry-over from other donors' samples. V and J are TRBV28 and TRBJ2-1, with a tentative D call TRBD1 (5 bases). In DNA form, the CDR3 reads TGTGCCAGCAGTTCGTTGACTCCCCAGGGAAACTACTACAATGAGCAGTTCTTC. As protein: CASSSLTPQGNYYNEQFF.